This passage covers 10 T cell receptor beta chains from one sample sequenced in a study of T cells in Graves' hyperthyroidism and ophthalmopathy. RNA transcripts gave rise to amplified TCR beta CDR3 regions. Primed by the HTBI set, a first-round RT-PCR was run on the TCR CDR3. From the multiplex PCR reads, TCRdb called clonotypes with MiXCR, one entry per CDR3 protein. This sample yields approximately 700,000 distinct CDR3 sequences, of which 40% to 55% are seen a single time; under 8% belongs to the top ten. The specimen was peripheral blood or thyroid tissue (not recorded which). Receptors were obtained from an adult man with Graves' disease, either hyperthyroidism or ophthalmopathy (not recorded which).

The CDR3 DNA reads TGTGCCAGCAGTCAAACAGGGGAAGGAGGCTATAGCAATCAGCCCCAGCATTTT. Encoded protein: CASSQTGEGGYSNQPQHF. The chain recombines TRBV2 with TRBJ1-5; 7 bases fit TRBD1. Germline V gene lookup returns CDR1 SNHLY and CDR2 FYNNEI. Trimming cost V 5 bases and J 0 bases; bases outside gene matches: 13. The CDR3 contains 18 residues.

As regards this clonotype: Mismatch with germline at one junction end may stem from a read error. This sequence joins TRBV9 and TRBJ2-7; 7 bases fit TRBD1. This CDR3 spans 16 amino acids. Per germline, CDR1 SGDLS and CDR2 YYNGEE. The CDR3 DNA sequence: TGTGCCAGCAGCCCCCATGGGGACAGAACCACCTACGAGCAGTGCTTC. Translation gives CASSPHGDRTTYEQCF.

There are many counts of this clonotype. The V call is TRBV15, the J call TRBJ1-5; 8 bases agree with TRBD1. Germline values: CDR1 LNHNV, CDR2 YYDKDF (reference sequence). The CDR3 sequence is 15 residues long. J lost 4 bases, V lost 8 bases, and 10 bases had no gene match. The CDR3: CATRPDRGLNQPQHF. CDR3 DNA sequence: TGTGCCACCCGACCTGACAGGGGCCTTAATCAGCCCCAGCATTTT. The whole variable domain, remainder taken from reference TRBV15 and TRBJ1-5, is DAMVIQNPRYQVTQFGKPVTLSCSQTLNHNVMYWYQQKSSQAPKLLFHYYDKDFNNEADTPDNFQSRRPNTSFCFLDIRSPGLGDTAMYLCATRPDRGLNQPQHFGDGTRLSIL.

Ten or more counts support this clonotype. J is TRBJ2-5 and V is TRBV20-1, with 8 bases aligning to TRBD2. V shed 3 bases, J shed 7 bases, and the junction held 4 bases outside the gene matches. Germline V CDR1 and CDR2: DFQATT, SNEGSKA (reference sequence). This CDR3 is built from 12 residues. In DNA form, the CDR3 reads TGCAGTGCTAGCCTCGGGGGGGGGACCCAGTACTTC. Protein: CSASLGGGTQYF.

This clonotype turned up a few times. The chain uses TRBV9 and TRBJ2-7, with D perhaps matching TRBD1 or TRBD2 (5 bases each). The CDR3 extends over 14 amino acids. V lost 4 bases to trimming and J lost 2 bases, with 13 bases between them. From germline, CDR1 is SGDLS and CDR2 YYNGEE. The CDR3: CASSHGTVPYEQYF. The DNA of the CDR3 is TGTGCCAGCAGCCACGGGACGGTCCCCTACGAGCAGTACTTC.

The chain has TRBV5-1 and TRBJ2-2; D possibly uses TRBD1 or TRBD2 (5 bases each). CDR3 length: 14 amino acids. Germline V gene lookup returns CDR1 SGHRS and CDR2 YFSETQ. Between the trimmed V and J ends, which lost 0 bases and 8 bases, there was a span of 11 bases. CDR3 nucleotides: TGCGCCAGCAGCTTGGGCTCAGGGAGAGGGGAGCTGTTTTTT. This translates into CASSLGSGRGELFF.

This clonotype was recorded many times. The chain couples TRBV7-8 to TRBJ2-7; D not resolved. The V gene lost 3 bases and the J gene lost 6 bases, with 9 bases spanning the gap. CDR1 and CDR2 (germline): SGHVS, FQNEAQ. The CDR3 spans 12 residues. CDR3 sequence (DNA): TGTGCCAGCAGCTTTGCGGCTAGCGAGCAGTACTTC. This translates into CASSFAASEQYF.

On this clonotype: This clone may be a read error of a much larger clone one base away. This rearrangement joins TRBV10-3 to TRBJ1-3, with 9 nucleotides matching TRBD1. V was clipped by 0 bases and J by 3 bases; unmatched bases: 3. The germline V gene encodes CDR1 ENHRY and CDR2 SYGVKD. This CDR3 contains 16 residues. The CDR3 region is CAISESRDRDGNTIYF. The CDR3 DNA is TGTGCCATCAGTGAGTCCCGGGACAGGGATGGAAACACCATATATTTT.

This clonotype came up once. The chain recombines TRBV11-3 with TRBJ2-7; 14 nucleotides agree with TRBD2. This CDR3 contains 16 residues. Germline V gives CDR1 SGHNT, CDR2 YENEEA. V was pared by 5 bases and J by 3 bases, with 6 bases of the junction left unmatched. CDR3 coding DNA: TGTGCCAGCAGCCCCGGGGGGACTAGCGGGAGCTACGAGCAGTACTTC. It is translated as CASSPGGTSGSYEQYF.

This sequence joins TRBV7-9 and TRBJ2-5, with D perhaps matching TRBD2 (7 bases). Trimming cost V 0 bases and J 9 bases, with 14 bases left between them. This CDR3 has 14 amino acids. Germline CDR1 SEHNR, CDR2 FQNEAQ (reference sequence). DNA of the CDR3: TGTGCCAGCAGCTTAGCCGGGGGGCAGGAGGCCCAGTACTTC. Encoded protein: CASSLAGGQEAQYF.